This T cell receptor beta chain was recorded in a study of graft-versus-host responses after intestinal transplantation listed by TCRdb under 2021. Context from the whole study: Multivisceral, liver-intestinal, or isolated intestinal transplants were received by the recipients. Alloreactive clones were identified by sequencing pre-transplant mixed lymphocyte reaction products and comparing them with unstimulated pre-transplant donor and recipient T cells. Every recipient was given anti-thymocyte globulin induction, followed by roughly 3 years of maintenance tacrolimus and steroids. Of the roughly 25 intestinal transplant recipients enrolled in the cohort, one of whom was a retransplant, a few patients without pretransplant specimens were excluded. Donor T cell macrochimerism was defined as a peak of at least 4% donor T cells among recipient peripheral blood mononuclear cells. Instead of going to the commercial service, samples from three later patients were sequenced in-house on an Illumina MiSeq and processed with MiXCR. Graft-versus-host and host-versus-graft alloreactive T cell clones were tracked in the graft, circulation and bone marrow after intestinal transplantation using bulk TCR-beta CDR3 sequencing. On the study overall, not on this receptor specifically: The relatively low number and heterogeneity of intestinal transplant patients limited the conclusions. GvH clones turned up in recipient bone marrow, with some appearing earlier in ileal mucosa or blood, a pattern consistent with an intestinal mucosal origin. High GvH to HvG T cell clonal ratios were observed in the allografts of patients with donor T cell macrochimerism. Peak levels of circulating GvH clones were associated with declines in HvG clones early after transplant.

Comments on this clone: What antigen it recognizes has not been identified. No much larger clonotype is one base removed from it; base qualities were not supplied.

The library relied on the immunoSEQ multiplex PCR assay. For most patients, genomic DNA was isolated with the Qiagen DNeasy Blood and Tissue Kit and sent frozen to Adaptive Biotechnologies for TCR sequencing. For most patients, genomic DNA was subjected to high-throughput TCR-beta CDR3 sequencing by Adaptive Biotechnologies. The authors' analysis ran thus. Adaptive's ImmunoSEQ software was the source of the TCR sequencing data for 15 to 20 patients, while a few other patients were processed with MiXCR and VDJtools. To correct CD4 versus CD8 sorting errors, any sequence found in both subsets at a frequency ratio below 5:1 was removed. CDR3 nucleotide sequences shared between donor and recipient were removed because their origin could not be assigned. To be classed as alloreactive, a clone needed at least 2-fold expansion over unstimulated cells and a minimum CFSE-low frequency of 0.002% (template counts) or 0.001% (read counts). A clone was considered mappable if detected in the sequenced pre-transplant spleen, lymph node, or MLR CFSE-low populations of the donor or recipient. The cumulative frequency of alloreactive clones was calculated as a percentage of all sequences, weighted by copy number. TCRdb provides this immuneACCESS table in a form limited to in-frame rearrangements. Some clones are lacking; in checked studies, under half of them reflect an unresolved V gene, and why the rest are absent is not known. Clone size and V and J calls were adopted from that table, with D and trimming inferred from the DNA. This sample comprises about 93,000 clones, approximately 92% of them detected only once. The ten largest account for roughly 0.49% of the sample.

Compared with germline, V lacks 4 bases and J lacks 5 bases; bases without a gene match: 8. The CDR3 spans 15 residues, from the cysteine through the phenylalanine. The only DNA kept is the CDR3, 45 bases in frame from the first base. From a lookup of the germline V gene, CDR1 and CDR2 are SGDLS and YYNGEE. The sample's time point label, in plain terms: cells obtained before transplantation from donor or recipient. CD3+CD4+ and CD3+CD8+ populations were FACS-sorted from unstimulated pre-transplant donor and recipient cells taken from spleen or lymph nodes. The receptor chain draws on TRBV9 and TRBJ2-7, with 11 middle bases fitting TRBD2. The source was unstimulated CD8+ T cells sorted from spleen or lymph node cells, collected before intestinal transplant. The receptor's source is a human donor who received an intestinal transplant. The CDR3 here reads CASSYLLAGVDEQYF. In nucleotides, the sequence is TGTGCCAGCAGCTACTTACTAGCGGGAGTGGACGAGCAGTACTTC.